These T cell receptor beta chains were read from a single sample in a study of blood T cell repertoires in COVID-19. Only in-frame clones appear in the TCRdb table, and some are missing; sequencing was by immunoSEQ multiplex PCR. The data hold around 240,000 clones, with roughly 85% observed a single time. Sequencing was performed on PBMCs or T cells enriched from blood (not recorded which). These TCRs come from a woman in her forties or fifties who had recovered from COVID-19. CDR3s include the opening cysteine and the closing phenylalanine or tryptophan. A D gene is named only where the DNA matches it firmly. Clone size, where shown, is once, few, many, or a class for clones that have expanded.

>TRBV13|.|.|TRBJ2-3
TGTGCCAGCAGCAACAATTTAGATACGCAGTATTTT
CASSNNLDTQYF
>TRBV6-5|.|.|TRBJ2-2
TGTGCCAGCAGTTTCAGAGGGTGGGACACCGGGGAGCTGTTTTTT
CASSFRGWDTGELFF
>TRBV3-1/TRBV3-2|TRBD1|.|TRBJ1-1
TGTGCCAGCAGCCTTCGGACAGGGAGCACTGAAGCTTTCTTT
CASSLRTGSTEAFF
>TRBV7-9|.|.|TRBJ1-1
TGTGCCAGCAGCCAAAACACGGGGAACACTGAAGCTTTCTTT
CASSQNTGNTEAFF
>TRBV2|.|once|TRBJ1-2
TGTGCCAGCATTCAGGGTGCTGGCTACACCTTC
CASIQGAGYTF
>TRBV12-3/TRBV12-4|.|few|TRBJ2-2
TGTGCCAGCAGTCGGGACACCGGGGAGCTGTTTTTT
CASSRDTGELFF
>TRBV3-1/TRBV3-2|TRBD2|once|TRBJ2-1
TGTGCCAGCAGCCAAAGGCTAGCGGGAGCCAATGAGCAGTTCTTC
CASSQRLAGANEQFF
>TRBV27|.|.|TRBJ1-1
TGTGCCAGCAGTCTCCCCGGACTCAACACTGAAGCTTTCTTT
CASSLPGLNTEAFF
>TRBV30|.|once|TRBJ2-2
TGTGCCTGGAGTGTACTAGCTGCCACCGGGGAGCTGTTTTTT
CAWSVLAATGELFF
>TRBV2|TRBD2|.|TRBJ2-1
TGTGCCAGCAGTGAGGTAGCGGGAGGGGGGGAGCAGTTCTTC
CASSEVAGGGEQFF
>TRBV5-1|TRBD2|.|TRBJ2-3
TGCGCCAGCAGCTTGGGTTCTAGCGGGATGACCGATACGCAGTATTTT
CASSLGSSGMTDTQYF
>TRBV2|TRBD1|.|TRBJ1-5
TGTGCCAGCAGAGCCGGGACAGGGAGCAGTCAGCCCCAGCATTTT
CASRAGTGSSQPQHF
>TRBV10-2|.|.|TRBJ2-3
TGCGCCTCCTGGGGGGAGAGTCTGTATTTT
CASWGESLYF
>TRBV20-1|.|.|TRBJ1-1
TGCAGTGCTAGGGCTTACACTGAAGCTTTCTTT
CSARAYTEAFF
>TRBV3-1/TRBV3-2|TRBD2|.|TRBJ2-7
TGTGCCAGCAGCCAAAACCCGTCTACTAGCGGAGCCTACGAGCAGTACTTC
CASSQNPSTSGAYEQYF
>TRBV6-1|.|few|TRBJ2-3
TGTGCCAGCAGTGAAGCTGAAGGGGGCACAGATACGCAGTATTTT
CASSEAEGGTDTQYF
>TRBV15|.|.|TRBJ1-2
TGTGCCACCAGGGGCAGCCCTAACTATGGCTACACCTTC
CATRGSPNYGYTF
>TRBV28|TRBD2|once|TRBJ2-7
TGTGCCAGCAGGGGACTAGCGGGAAAGGTAGGGCCCTACGAGCAGTACTTC
CASRGLAGKVGPYEQYF
>TRBV12-3/TRBV12-4|.|.|TRBJ2-1
TGTGCCAGCAGTTTTCTACTTTATGAGCAGTTCTTC
CASSFLLYEQFF
>TRBV2|.|.|TRBJ1-1
TGTGCCAGCAGTGATGCCAGGGATGAAGCTTTCTTT
CASSDARDEAFF
>TRBV27|.|.|TRBJ1-5
TGTGCCAGCAGTTTCCAGGGGAGAGGCAATCAGCCCCAGCATTTT
CASSFQGRGNQPQHF
>TRBV10-3|.|.|TRBJ1-1
TGTGCCATCAGTGAGTTAGGGGGTAGGGGCACTGAAGCTTTCTTT
CAISELGGRGTEAFF
>TRBV3-1/TRBV3-2|.|.|TRBJ1-5
TGTGCCAGCAGCCAAAACGGGCAGCCCCAGCATTTT
CASSQNGQPQHF
>TRBV28|TRBD2|.|TRBJ2-2
TGTGCCAGTACTAGCGAGATTAACACCGGGGAGCTGTTTTTT
CASTSEINTGELFF
>TRBV3-1/TRBV3-2|.|.|TRBJ1-4
TGTGCCAGCAGCCAAGGTTTAGGGACAAGCAAACTGTTTTTT
CASSQGLGTSKLFF
>TRBV24-1|.|.|TRBJ2-1
TGTGCCACCAGTGACTCCCGGGGTAGCGCCCGGGACTTCAATGAGCAGTTCTTC
CATSDSRGSARDFNEQFF
>TRBV5-6|TRBD1|few|TRBJ2-7
TGTGCCAGCAGCCCACCGGGACAGACCTACGAGCAGTACTTC
CASSPPGQTYEQYF
>TRBV12-5|.|few|TRBJ2-5
TGTGCTAGTGGTTACTTTGAGGACTCCCAAGAGACCCAGTACTTC
CASGYFEDSQETQYF
>TRBV5-1|.|.|TRBJ2-1
TGCGCCAGCAGCCCGGAGGCGATTTCCTACAATGAGCAGTTCTTC
CASSPEAISYNEQFF
>TRBV11-1|.|.|TRBJ2-7
TGTGCCAGCAGCTCGGAGGAGGGTGGCTACGAGCAGTACTTC
CASSSEEGGYEQYF
>TRBV19|TRBD1|.|TRBJ1-5
TGTGCCAGTAGTGGACAGGGGGCTAGTAGCAATCAGCCCCAGCATTTT
CASSGQGASSNQPQHF
>TRBV11-2|TRBD2|.|TRBJ2-2
TGTGCCAGCAGCCCAGGGACTAGCGGGAGGGCCGGGGAGCTGTTTTTT
CASSPGTSGRAGELFF
>TRBV5-5|.|few|TRBJ1-5
TGTGCCAGCAGCTTGGATGAGGGTTTCAATCAGCCCCAGCATTTT
CASSLDEGFNQPQHF
>TRBV19|.|.|TRBJ1-2
TGTGCCAGTAGTTCAGGGGCCTCCTATGGCTACACCTTC
CASSSGASYGYTF
>TRBV5-6|.|.|TRBJ2-7
TGTGCCAGCAGCTTGGTTGGGGCTTTGGACGACGAGCAGTACTTC
CASSLVGALDDEQYF
>TRBV27|TRBD1|.|TRBJ1-5
TGTGCCAGCAGTTTATTTTCCGGGACAGGCGCCTATAGCAATCAGCCCCAGCATTTT
CASSLFSGTGAYSNQPQHF